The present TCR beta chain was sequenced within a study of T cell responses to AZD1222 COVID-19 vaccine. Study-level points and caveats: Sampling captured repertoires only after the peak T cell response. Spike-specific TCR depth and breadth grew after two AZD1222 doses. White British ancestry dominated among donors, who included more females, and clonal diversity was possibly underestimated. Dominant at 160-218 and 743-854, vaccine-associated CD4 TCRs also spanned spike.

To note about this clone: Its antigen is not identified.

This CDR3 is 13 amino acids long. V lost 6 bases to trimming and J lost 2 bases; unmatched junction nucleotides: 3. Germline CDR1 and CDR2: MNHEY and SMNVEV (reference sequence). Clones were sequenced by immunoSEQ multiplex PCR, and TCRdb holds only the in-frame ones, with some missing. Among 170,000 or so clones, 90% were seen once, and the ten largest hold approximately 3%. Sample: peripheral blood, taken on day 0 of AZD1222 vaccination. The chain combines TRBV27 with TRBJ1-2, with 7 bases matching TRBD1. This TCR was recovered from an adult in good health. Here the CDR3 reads CASSLQGNYGYTF. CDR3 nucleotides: TGTGCCAGCAGCCTACAGGGGAACTATGGCTACACCTTC.